This T cell receptor beta chain was identified during a study of blood T cell repertoires in COVID-19. The CDR3 has 12 residues. V was clipped by 6 bases and J by 6 bases, with 9 bases between them. CDR1 and CDR2 (germline): SNHLY, FYNNEI. TCRdb keeps only in-frame clones here, not all; method: immunoSEQ multiplex PCR. The sample records about 150,000 clones, 87% being singletons. The sequence was collected from a woman aged 40 to 49 who had been exposed to COVID-19. This chain uses TRBV2 with TRBJ2-1; TRBD1 is a possible D gene (5 bases). Sequences were obtained from PBMCs or T cells enriched from blood (not recorded which). CDR3 amino acids: CASRLQVNEQFF. Here the CDR3 DNA reads TGTGCCAGCAGGTTACAGGTCAATGAGCAGTTCTTC.